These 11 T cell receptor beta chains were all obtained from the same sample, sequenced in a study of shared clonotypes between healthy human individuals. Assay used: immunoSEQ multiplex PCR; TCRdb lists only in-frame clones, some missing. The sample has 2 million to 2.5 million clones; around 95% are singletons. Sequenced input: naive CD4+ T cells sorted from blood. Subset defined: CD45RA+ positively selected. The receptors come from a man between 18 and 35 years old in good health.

DNA of the CDR3: TGTGCCAGCAGCCCACCCGGACGGCCCGGCATTCAGTACTTC. Residues: CASSPPGRPGIQYF. V and J are TRBV5-6 and TRBJ2-4, with D unresolved. This CDR3 region has 14 residues. The germline V and J ends were trimmed by 4 bases and 9 bases, with 17 bases remaining between them. The germline V gene has CDR1 SGHDT and CDR2 YYEEEE.

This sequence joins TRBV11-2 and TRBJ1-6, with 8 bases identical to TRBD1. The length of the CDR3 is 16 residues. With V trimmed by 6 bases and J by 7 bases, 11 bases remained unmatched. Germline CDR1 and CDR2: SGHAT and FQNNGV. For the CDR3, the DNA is TGTGCCAGCAGACTAACAGGGGGTGGGCTAAATTCACCCCTCCACTTT. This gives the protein CASRLTGGGLNSPLHF.

CDR3 in DNA: TGTGCCAGCAGTTCGAATCAGGACAGTTCCGAGCAGTACTTC. It encodes CASSSNQDSSEQYF. The V call is TRBV6-5, the J call TRBJ2-7, with a weak D call TRBD1 (6 bases). Trimming took off 4 bases at V and 6 bases at J, with 16 bases between the two ends. This CDR3 has 14 residues. Germline CDR1 reads MNHEY; CDR2 reads SVGAGI.

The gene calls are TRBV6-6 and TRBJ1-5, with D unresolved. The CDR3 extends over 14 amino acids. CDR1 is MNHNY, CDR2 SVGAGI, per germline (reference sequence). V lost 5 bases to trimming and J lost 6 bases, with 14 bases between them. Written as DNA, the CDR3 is TGTGCCAGCAGTCCTCCGGAGGGAAGTCAGCCCCAGCATTTT. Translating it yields CASSPPEGSQPQHF.

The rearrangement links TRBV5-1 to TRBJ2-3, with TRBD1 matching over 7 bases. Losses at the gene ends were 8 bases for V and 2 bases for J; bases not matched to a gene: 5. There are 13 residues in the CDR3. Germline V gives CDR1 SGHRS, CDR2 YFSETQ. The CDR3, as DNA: TGCGCCAGTGGGACAGCCTTCACAGATACGCAGTATTTT. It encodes CASGTAFTDTQYF.

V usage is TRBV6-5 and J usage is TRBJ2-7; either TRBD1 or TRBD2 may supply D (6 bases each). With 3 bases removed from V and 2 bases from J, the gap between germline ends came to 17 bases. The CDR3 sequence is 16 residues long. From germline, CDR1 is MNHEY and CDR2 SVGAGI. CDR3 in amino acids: CASSYSAGGLAYEQYF. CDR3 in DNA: TGTGCCAGCAGTTATAGTGCTGGGGGGCTCGCCTACGAGCAGTACTTC.

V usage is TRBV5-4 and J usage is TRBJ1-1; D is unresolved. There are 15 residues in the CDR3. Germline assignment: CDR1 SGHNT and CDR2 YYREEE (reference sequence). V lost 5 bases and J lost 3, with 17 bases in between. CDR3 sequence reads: CASRSQGGADTEAFF. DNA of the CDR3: TGTGCCAGCAGATCCCAAGGAGGTGCTGACACTGAAGCTTTCTTT.

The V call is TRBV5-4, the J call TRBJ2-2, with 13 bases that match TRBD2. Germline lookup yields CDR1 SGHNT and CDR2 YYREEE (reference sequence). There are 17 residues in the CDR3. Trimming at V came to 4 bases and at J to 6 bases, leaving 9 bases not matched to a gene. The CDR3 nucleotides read TGTGCCAGCAGCCCCCGGACTAGCGGGAGCGGTGCCGGGGAGCTGTTTTTT. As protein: CASSPRTSGSGAGELFF. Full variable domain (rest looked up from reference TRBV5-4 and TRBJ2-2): ETGVTQSPTHLIKTRGQQVTLRCSSQSGHNTVSWYQQALGQGPQFIFQYYREEENGRGNFPPRFSGLQFPNYSSELNVNALELDDSALYLCASSPRTSGSGAGELFFGEGSRLTVL.

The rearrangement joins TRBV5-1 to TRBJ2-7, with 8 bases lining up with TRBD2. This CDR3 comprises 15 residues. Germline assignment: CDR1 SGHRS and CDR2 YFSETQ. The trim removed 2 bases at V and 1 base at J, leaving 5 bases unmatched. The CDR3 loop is CASSLASGRSYEQYF. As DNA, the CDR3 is TGCGCCAGCAGCTTAGCTAGCGGGCGGTCCTACGAGCAGTACTTC.

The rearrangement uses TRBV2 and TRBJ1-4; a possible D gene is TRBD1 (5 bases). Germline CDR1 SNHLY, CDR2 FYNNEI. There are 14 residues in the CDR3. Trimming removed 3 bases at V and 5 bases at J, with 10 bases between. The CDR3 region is CASSDGTANEKLFF. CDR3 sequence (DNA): TGTGCCAGCAGTGACGGGACCGCGAATGAAAAACTGTTTTTT.

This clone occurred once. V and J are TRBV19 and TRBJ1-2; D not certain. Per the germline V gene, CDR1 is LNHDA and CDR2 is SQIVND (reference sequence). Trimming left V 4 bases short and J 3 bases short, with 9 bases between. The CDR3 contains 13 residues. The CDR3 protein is CASSTDRYYGYTF. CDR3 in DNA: TGTGCCAGTAGTACGGACCGCTACTATGGCTACACCTTC.